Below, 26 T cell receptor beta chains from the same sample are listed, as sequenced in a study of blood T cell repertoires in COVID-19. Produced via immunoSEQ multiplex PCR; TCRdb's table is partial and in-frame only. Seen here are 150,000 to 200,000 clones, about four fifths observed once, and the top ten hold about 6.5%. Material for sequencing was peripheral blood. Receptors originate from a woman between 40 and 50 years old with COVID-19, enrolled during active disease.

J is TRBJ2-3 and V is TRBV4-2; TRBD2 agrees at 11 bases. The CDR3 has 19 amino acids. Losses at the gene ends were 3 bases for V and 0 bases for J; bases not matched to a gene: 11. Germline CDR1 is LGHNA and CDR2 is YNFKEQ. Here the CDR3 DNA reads TGTGCCAGCAGCCAGGGCGCTAGCGGGGGGTATGACAGCACAGATACGCAGTATTTT. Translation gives CASSQGASGGYDSTDTQYF.

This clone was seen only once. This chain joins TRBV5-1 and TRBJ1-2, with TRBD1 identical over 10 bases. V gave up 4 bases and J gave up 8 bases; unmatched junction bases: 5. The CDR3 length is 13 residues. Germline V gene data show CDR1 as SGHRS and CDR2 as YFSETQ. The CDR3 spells CASSPGQGEGYTF. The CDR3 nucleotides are TGCGCCAGCAGCCCCGGACAGGGGGAAGGCTACACCTTC.

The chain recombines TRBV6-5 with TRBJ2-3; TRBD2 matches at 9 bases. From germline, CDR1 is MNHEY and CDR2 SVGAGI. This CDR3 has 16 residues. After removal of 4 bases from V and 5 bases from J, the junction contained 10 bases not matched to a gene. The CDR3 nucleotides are TGTGCCAGCAGTTCTGGGAGGCGGGGGGGCCGAGATACGCAGTATTTT. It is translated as CASSSGRRGGRDTQYF.

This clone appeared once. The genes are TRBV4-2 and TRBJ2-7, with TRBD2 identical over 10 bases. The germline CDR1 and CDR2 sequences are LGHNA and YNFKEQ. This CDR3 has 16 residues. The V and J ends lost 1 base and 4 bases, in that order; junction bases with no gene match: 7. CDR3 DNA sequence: TGTGCCAGCAGCCAAGTTCTAGCGGGGGCCCGATACGAGCAGTACTTC. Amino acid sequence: CASSQVLAGARYEQYF.

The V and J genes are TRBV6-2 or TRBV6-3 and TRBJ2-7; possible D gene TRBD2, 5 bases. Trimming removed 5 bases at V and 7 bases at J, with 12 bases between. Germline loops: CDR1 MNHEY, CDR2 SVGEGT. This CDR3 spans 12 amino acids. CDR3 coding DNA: TGTGCCAGCAGTAGTCGGGGAAGGGAGCAGTACTTC. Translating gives CASSSRGREQYF.

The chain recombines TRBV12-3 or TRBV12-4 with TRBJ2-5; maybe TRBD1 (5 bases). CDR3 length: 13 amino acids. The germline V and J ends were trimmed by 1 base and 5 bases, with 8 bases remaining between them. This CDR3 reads CASSLGGWETQYF. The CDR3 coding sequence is TGTGCCAGCAGTTTAGGGGGCTGGGAGACCCAGTACTTC.

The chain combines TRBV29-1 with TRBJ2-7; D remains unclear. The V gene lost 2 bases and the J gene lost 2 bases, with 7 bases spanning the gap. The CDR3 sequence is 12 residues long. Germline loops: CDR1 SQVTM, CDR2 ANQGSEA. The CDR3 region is CSVETATYEQYF. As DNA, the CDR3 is TGCAGCGTTGAAACAGCTACCTACGAGCAGTACTTC.

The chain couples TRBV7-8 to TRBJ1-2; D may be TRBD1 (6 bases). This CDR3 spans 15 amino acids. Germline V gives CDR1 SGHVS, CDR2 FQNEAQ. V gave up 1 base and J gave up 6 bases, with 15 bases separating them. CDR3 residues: CASSLEGHPLNGYTF. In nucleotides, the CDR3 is TGTGCCAGCAGCTTAGAGGGACACCCCCTCAATGGCTACACCTTC.

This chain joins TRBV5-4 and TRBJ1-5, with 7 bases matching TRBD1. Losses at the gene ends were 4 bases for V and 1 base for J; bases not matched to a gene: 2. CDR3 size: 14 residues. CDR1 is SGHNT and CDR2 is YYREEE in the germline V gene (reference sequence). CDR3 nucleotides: TGTGCCAGCAGCAAGGACAGGAGCAATCAGCCCCAGCATTTT. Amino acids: CASSKDRSNQPQHF. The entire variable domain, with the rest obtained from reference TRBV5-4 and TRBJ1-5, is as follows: ETGVTQSPTHLIKTRGQQVTLRCSSQSGHNTVSWYQQALGQGPQFIFQYYREEENGRGNFPPRFSGLQFPNYSSELNVNALELDDSALYLCASSKDRSNQPQHFGDGTRLSIL.

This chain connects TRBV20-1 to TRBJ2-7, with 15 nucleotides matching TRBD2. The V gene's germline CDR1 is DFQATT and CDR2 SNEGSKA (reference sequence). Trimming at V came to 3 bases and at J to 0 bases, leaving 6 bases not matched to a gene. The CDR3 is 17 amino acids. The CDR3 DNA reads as TGCAGTGCTAGTGAGGGACTAGCGGGAGGCGCCTCCTACGAGCAGTACTTC. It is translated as CSASEGLAGGASYEQYF.

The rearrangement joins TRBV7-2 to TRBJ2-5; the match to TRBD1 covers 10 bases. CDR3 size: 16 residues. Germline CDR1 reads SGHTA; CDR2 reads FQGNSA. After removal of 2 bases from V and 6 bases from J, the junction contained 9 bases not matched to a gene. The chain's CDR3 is CASSLRRPGQGQTQYF. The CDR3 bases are TGTGCCAGCAGCTTAAGACGCCCGGGACAGGGGCAGACCCAGTACTTC.

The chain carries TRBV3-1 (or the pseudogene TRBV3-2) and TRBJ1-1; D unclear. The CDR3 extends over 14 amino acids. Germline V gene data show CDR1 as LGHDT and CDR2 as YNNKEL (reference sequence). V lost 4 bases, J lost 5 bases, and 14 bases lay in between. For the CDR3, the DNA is TGTGCCAGCAGCCCGAAGAGGCTTGGGACTGAAGCTTTCTTT. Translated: CASSPKRLGTEAFF.

For the CDR3, the DNA is TGTGCCAGCAGTGAAGGACTCATTGACGCTGAAGCTTTCTTT. Residues: CASSEGLIDAEAFF. This rearrangement joins TRBV6-1 to TRBJ1-1; D call uncertain. CDR1 is MNHNS, CDR2 SASEGT, per germline. Trimming cost V 1 base and J 6 bases, with 12 bases left between them. CDR3 length: 14 amino acids.

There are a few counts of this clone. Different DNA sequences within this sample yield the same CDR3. CDR3 sequence (DNA): TGTGCCAGCAGCTCGAACTATGGCTACACCTTC. It encodes CASSSNYGYTF. The chain links TRBV11-2 to TRBJ1-2, with unresolved D. V dropped 4 bases and J dropped 2 bases, with 2 bases sitting between them. From germline, CDR1 is SGHAT and CDR2 FQNNGV. The length of the CDR3 is 11 residues. Based on the CDR3 plus reference TRBV11-2 and TRBJ1-2, the full variable domain is EAGVAQSPRYKIIEKRQSVAFWCNPISGHATLYWYQQILGQGPKLLIQFQNNGVVDDSQLPKDRFSAERLKGVDSTLKIQPAKLEDSAVYLCASSSNYGYTFGSGTRLTVV.

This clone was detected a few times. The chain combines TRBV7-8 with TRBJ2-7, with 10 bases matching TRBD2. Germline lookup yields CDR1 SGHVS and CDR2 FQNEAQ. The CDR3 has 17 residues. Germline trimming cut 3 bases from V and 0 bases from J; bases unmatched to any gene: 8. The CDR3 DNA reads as TGTGCCAGCAGCTTCCTGTCTAGCGGGGGATACTCCTACGAGCAGTACTTC. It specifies CASSFLSSGGYSYEQYF. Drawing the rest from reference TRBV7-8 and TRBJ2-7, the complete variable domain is GAGVSQSPRYKVAKRGQDVALRCDPISGHVSLFWYQQALGQGPEFLTYFQNEAQLDKSGLPSDRFFAERPEGSVSTLKIQRTQQEDSAVYLCASSFLSSGGYSYEQYFGPGTRLTVT.

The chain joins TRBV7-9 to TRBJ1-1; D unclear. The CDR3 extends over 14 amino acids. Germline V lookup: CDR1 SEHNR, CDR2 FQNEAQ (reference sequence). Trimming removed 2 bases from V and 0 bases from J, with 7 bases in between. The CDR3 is CASSLQAMNTEAFF. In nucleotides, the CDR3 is TGTGCCAGCAGCTTACAGGCGATGAACACTGAAGCTTTCTTT.

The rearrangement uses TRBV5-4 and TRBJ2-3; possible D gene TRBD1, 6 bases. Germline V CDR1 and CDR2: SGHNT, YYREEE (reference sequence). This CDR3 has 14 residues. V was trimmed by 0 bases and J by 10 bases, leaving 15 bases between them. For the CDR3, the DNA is TGTGCCAGCAGCTTGGCCGGACAGACCTACTCGCAGTATTTT. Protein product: CASSLAGQTYSQYF.

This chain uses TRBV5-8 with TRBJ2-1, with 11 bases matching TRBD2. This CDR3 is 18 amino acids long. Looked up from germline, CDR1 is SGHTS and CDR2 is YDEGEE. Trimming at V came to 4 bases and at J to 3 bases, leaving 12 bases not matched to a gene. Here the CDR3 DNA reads TGTGCCAGCAGCAATCCTCGACTAGCGGGGTTATACTACAATGAGCAGTTCTTC. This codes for CASSNPRLAGLYYNEQFF.

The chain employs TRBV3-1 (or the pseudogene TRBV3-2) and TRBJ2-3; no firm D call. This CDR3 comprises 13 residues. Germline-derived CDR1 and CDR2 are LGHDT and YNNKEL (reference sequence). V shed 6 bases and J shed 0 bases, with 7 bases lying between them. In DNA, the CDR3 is TGTGCCAGCAGTGAGACTAGCACAGATACGCAGTATTTT. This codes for CASSETSTDTQYF.

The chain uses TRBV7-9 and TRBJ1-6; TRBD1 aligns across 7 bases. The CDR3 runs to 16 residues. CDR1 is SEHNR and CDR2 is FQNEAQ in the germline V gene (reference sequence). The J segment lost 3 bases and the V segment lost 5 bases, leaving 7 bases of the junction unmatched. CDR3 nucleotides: TGTGCCAGCAGCCCTCAGGGACAGAACTATAATTCACCCCTCCACTTT. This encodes CASSPQGQNYNSPLHF.

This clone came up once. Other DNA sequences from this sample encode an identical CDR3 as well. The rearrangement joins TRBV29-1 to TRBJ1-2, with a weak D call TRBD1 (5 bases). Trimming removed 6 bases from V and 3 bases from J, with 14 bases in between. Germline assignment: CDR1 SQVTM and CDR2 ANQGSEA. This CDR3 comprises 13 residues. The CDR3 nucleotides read TGCAGCGTCCGAGCAGGGCTGTACTATGGCTACACCTTC. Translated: CSVRAGLYYGYTF.

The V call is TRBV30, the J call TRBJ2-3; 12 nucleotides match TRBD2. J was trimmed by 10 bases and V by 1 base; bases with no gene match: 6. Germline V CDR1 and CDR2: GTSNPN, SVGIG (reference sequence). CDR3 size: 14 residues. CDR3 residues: CAWSASGGAFSQYF. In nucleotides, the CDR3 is TGTGCCTGGAGTGCTAGCGGGGGGGCCTTTTCGCAGTATTTT.

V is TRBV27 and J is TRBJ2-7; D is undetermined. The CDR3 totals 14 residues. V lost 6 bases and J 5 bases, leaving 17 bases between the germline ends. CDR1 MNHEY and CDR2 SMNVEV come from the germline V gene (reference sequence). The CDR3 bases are TGTGCCAGCAGGGGCTTAGTGGGTTTCGACGAGCAGTACTTC. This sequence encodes CASRGLVGFDEQYF.

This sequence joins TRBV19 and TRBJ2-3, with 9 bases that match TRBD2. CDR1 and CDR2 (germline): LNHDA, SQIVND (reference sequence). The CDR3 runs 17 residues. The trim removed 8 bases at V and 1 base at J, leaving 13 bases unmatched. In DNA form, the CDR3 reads TGTGCCAGTCGACTTCGGACCTTAGCGGGGGGCACAGATACGCAGTATTTT. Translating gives CASRLRTLAGGTDTQYF.

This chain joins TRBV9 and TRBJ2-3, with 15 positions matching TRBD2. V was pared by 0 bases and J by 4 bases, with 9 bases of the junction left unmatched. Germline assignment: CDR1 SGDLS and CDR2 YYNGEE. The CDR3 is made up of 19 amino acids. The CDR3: CASSVEGSGLAGGSDTQYF. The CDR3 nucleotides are TGTGCCAGCAGCGTAGAAGGGAGTGGACTAGCGGGAGGGTCAGATACGCAGTATTTT.

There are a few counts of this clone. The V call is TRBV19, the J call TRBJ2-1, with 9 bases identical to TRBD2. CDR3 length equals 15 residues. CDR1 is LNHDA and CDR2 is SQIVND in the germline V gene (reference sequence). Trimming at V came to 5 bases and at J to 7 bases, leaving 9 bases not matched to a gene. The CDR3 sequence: CASSLTGLAPNEQFF. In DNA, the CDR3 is TGTGCCAGTAGTCTCACGGGACTAGCCCCAAATGAGCAGTTCTTC.